This T cell receptor (beta chain) was retrieved from a study of HIV-infected patients and healthy controls. Study results and caveats: Diversity differences between study cohorts were not due to their slight age and sex differences. CMV-associated CDR3s mostly grew nonsignificantly during therapy, while HIV-associated CDR3s declined significantly. Healthy controls shared more CDR3 sequences between individuals than HIV-infected patients did. HIV+ repertoires were severely depleted of MAIT alpha-chain CDR3s, unlike healthy controls.

cDNA was made from about 480 ng RNA using alpha and beta constant primers. Using multiplexing indices, alpha and beta chain libraries were generated apart by chain-specific third strand synthesis. TCRdb processed the 5' RACE reads anew with MiXCR; each CDR3 protein has one entry. The table includes around 10,000 distinct CDR3 sequences, 7% to 7.5% detected once. The CDR3 is 12 amino acids. V lost 0 bases, J lost 6 bases, and 6 bases lay in between. CDR1 MNHNY and CDR2 SVGAGI come from the germline V gene (reference sequence). This clonotype appeared many times. Its specificity is not known. No cell fractionation was done, so the repertoire covers all unsorted peripheral blood T cells.

The sequences come from blood, collected before antiretroviral therapy. The chain employs TRBV6-6 and TRBJ2-7; D perhaps matches TRBD2 (5 bases). The receptor was isolated from an adult with HIV infection. Written as DNA, the CDR3 is TGTGCCAGCAGTTACTCGCGGGCCGAGCAGTACTTC. Translated, it gives CASSYSRAEQYF.